This T cell receptor (beta chain) was captured by sequencing in a study of CD8+ T cells in alopecia areata. Study-wide background: Among treated patients, oral tofacitinib was administered at 5 to 10 mg twice daily.

Researchers gathered lesional scalp punch biopsies and peripheral blood from patients with alopecia areata. RNA was extracted and reverse transcribed into cDNA as the sequencing template. Some clones are missing from TCRdb's copy, which holds only in-frame ones; the method was immunoSEQ multiplex PCR. The sample lists some 170,000 clones, 65% to 75% occurring once. There are 15 residues in the CDR3. Germline V gives CDR1 SNHLY, CDR2 FYNNEI. The V and J ends lost 2 bases and 3 bases respectively, with 11 bases between them. The chain links TRBV2 to TRBJ2-1; D is perhaps TRBD1 or TRBD2 (5 bases each). The specimen comprised CD8+ T cells sorted from blood, sampled at week 0. The source is a human donor with alopecia areata. The CDR3 protein is CASSEWSGSYNEQFF. DNA of the CDR3: TGTGCCAGCAGTGAATGGTCAGGGAGCTACAATGAGCAGTTCTTC.